This entry lists 24 T cell receptor beta chains sequenced from one sample in a study of T cell responses to AZD1222 COVID-19 vaccine. Generated by immunoSEQ multiplex PCR, the TCRdb table keeps only in-frame clones and is missing some. The profile covers about 160,000 clones, with just over 90% appearing a single time and 4.4% taken by the ten largest. The sample consisted of peripheral blood, taken on day 0 of MenACWY control vaccination. All receptors come from an adult in good health.

This sequence joins TRBV27 and TRBJ1-1; 8 bases map to TRBD1. Per germline, CDR1 MNHEY and CDR2 SMNVEV (reference sequence). The CDR3 covers 15 residues. V shed 6 bases, J shed 1 base, and the junction held 7 bases outside the gene matches. The CDR3 here is CASRLTGTGNTEAFF. The CDR3 DNA reads TGTGCCAGCAGGCTAACAGGGACAGGGAACACTGAAGCTTTCTTT.

The rearrangement links TRBV9 to TRBJ2-3; 10 bases match TRBD2. The germline CDR1 and CDR2 sequences are SGDLS and YYNGEE. J gave up 1 base and V 2 bases, and 1 base lay outside the gene matches. This CDR3 region has 15 residues. In nucleotides, the CDR3 is TGTGCCAGCAGCGTGGGACTAGCGCGCACAGATACGCAGTATTTT. Its translation: CASSVGLARTDTQYF.

V usage is TRBV29-1 and J usage is TRBJ2-1; the match to TRBD2 covers 16 bases. Trimming cost V 7 bases and J 7 bases; bases outside gene matches: 13. CDR3 length: 17 residues. The germline V gene encodes CDR1 SQVTM and CDR2 ANQGSEA. As DNA, the CDR3 is TGCAGCGGGCGACAAGGGACTAGCGGGAGGGCCAGGAATGAGCAGTTCTTC. It encodes CSGRQGTSGRARNEQFF.

The rearrangement links TRBV27 to TRBJ1-4, with D perhaps TRBD1 (5 bases). This CDR3 region has 17 residues. Trimming pared 4 bases from V and 0 bases from J, leaving 15 bases between. From germline, CDR1 is MNHEY and CDR2 SMNVEV (reference sequence). CDR3 DNA: TGTGCCAGCAGTTCCTCACGGGGCGGGTCAACTAATGAAAAACTGTTTTTT. The encoded protein is CASSSSRGGSTNEKLFF.

V usage is TRBV5-3 and J usage is TRBJ1-5; D ambiguous. TRBV5-3 is marked as an open reading frame, function uncertain. Trimming stripped 2 bases from V and 0 bases from J, with 27 bases between. CDR3 length: 21 amino acids. DNA for the CDR3: TGTGCCAGAAGCTTCGGGTATGGGGTTTGTCCGATCCCCGATAGCAATCAGCCCCAGCATTTT. Amino acids: CARSFGYGVCPIPDSNQPQHF.

This chain joins TRBV18 and TRBJ1-3; D unresolved. V lost 2 bases, J lost 0 bases, and 2 bases lay in between. This CDR3 contains 13 residues. From germline, CDR1 is KGHSH and CDR2 LQKENI. The CDR3, as DNA: TGTGCCAGCTCACCAGGCTCTGGAAACACCATATATTTT. Its translation: CASSPGSGNTIYF.

The CDR3: CASSLDRVANSPLHF. CDR3 sequence (DNA): TGCGCCAGCAGCTTGGACAGGGTTGCTAATTCACCCCTCCACTTT. The chain recombines TRBV5-1 with TRBJ1-6, with D possibly TRBD1 on 6 matching bases. The germline V gene encodes CDR1 SGHRS and CDR2 YFSETQ. Trimming cost V 0 bases and J 6 bases, with 10 bases left between them. The CDR3 sequence is 15 residues long.

The table lists this clone with a count of one. V gene TRBV2 combines with J gene TRBJ1-3, with D possibly TRBD1 on 5 matching bases. Germline values: CDR1 SNHLY, CDR2 FYNNEI. Trimming removed 6 bases from V and 7 bases from J, with 10 bases in between. The CDR3 loop spans 12 amino acids. DNA for the CDR3: TGTGCCAGCAGCCAGGGATTGAACACCATATATTTT. Translating it yields CASSQGLNTIYF.

This clone has a single count. In DNA, the CDR3 is TGTGCCAGCAGCTGGGAGACTACGAGAGGATACAATGAGCAGTTCTTC. Translated: CASSWETTRGYNEQFF. J is TRBJ2-1 and V is TRBV7-3; possible D gene TRBD2, 5 bases. Trimming left V 4 bases short and J 4 bases short, with 17 bases between. This CDR3 is built from 16 residues. Per germline, CDR1 SGHTA and CDR2 FQGTGA.

The rearrangement uses TRBV5-6 and TRBJ1-5; no firm D call. The V gene lost 2 bases and the J gene lost 1 base, with 7 bases spanning the gap. The CDR3 spans 14 residues. Per germline, CDR1 SGHDT and CDR2 YYEEEE. CDR3 nucleotide sequence: TGTGCCAGCAGCTTAGGATTGAGCAATCAGCCCCAGCATTTT. Translated, it gives CASSLGLSNQPQHF.

This chain links TRBV7-2 with TRBJ2-5, with 9 bases that match TRBD2. Germline V lookup: CDR1 SGHTA, CDR2 FQGNSA. With V trimmed by 1 base and J by 5 bases, 11 bases remained unmatched. CDR3 length: 17 residues. As DNA, the CDR3 is TGTGCCAGCAGCTTAGTGGGAGAAAGCGGGAGGTGGGAGACCCAGTACTTC. Protein sequence: CASSLVGESGRWETQYF. The full variable domain, with the rest looked up from reference TRBV7-2 and TRBJ2-5, is GAGVSQSPSNKVTEKGKDVELRCDPISGHTALYWYRQSLGQGLEFLIYFQGNSAPDKSGLPSDRFSAERTGGSVSTLTIQRTQQEDSAVYLCASSLVGESGRWETQYFGPGTRLLVL.

J is TRBJ2-7 and V is TRBV15; 13 bases line up with TRBD2. V lost 0 bases to trimming and J lost 0 bases; unmatched junction nucleotides: 8. CDR3 length: 19 amino acids. CDR1 and CDR2 from the germline V gene are LNHNV and YYDKDF (reference sequence). CDR3: CATSRETGGLAGISYEQYF. The CDR3 coding sequence is TGTGCCACCAGCAGAGAGACGGGGGGACTAGCGGGAATCTCCTACGAGCAGTACTTC.

The chain uses TRBV6-5 and TRBJ1-1, with a possible D match to TRBD1 (5 bases). Trimming cost V 8 bases and J 4 bases, with 17 bases left between them. The CDR3 is 14 amino acids. Germline V gives CDR1 MNHEY, CDR2 SVGAGI. The CDR3 here is CASRWRDGGTEAFF. The CDR3, as DNA: TGTGCCAGCCGATGGAGGGATGGGGGCACTGAAGCTTTCTTT.

This clone was seen only a few times. This sample includes further DNA sequences coding for the same CDR3. V is TRBV30 and J is TRBJ1-5; unclear D gene. Germline CDR1 reads GTSNPN; CDR2 reads SVGIG (reference sequence). V gave up 0 bases and J gave up 1 base, with 4 bases separating them. This CDR3 comprises 13 residues. The CDR3 coding sequence is TGTGCCTGGAGTGTGGACAGCAATCAGCCCCAGCATTTT. Translated: CAWSVDSNQPQHF.

The chain recombines TRBV2 with TRBJ1-4; D gene ambiguous. Between the trimmed V and J ends, which lost 5 bases and 4 bases, there was a span of 14 bases. CDR3 length: 15 amino acids. The germline V gene has CDR1 SNHLY and CDR2 FYNNEI. The CDR3, as DNA: TGTGCCAGCAGTATTCACCGGGCCGTTAATGAAAAACTGTTTTTT. It codes for CASSIHRAVNEKLFF.

The rearrangement uses TRBV19 and TRBJ1-1; TRBD1 matches 9 bases. Germline V gene data show CDR1 as LNHDA and CDR2 as SQIVND (reference sequence). V lost 4 bases, J lost 4 bases, and 7 bases stayed unmatched. The CDR3 covers 15 residues. The DNA for the CDR3 is TGTGCCAGTAGTAGACTGACAGGGGGAATCACTGAAGCTTTCTTT. This codes for CASSRLTGGITEAFF.

The chain joins TRBV18 to TRBJ2-7, with TRBD1 identical over 8 bases. CDR3 size: 14 residues. V was pared by 3 bases and J by 6 bases, with 7 bases of the junction left unmatched. Per the germline V gene, CDR1 is KGHSH and CDR2 is LQKENI. The CDR3 DNA reads as TGTGCCAGCTCACCGCTAGACAGGGGAGCCGAGCAGTACTTC. This encodes CASSPLDRGAEQYF.

This rearrangement joins TRBV9 to TRBJ1-1; unclear D gene. The CDR3 has 14 amino acids. The V gene's germline CDR1 is SGDLS and CDR2 YYNGEE. Trimming took 0 bases from V and 4 from J, leaving 10 bases between them. CDR3 in amino acids: CASSVAVGSTEAFF. CDR3 nucleotides: TGTGCCAGCAGCGTAGCGGTGGGGTCCACTGAAGCTTTCTTT.

The J gene is TRBJ2-7, the V gene TRBV12-5, with 9 bases lining up with TRBD1. In germline, CDR1 is LGHNT, CDR2 FRNRAP. The CDR3 loop spans 14 amino acids. Trimming cost V 7 bases and J 2 bases; bases outside gene matches: 6. The CDR3 nucleotides are TGTGCTAGTGCCCCGGGACAGGGAACCTACGAGCAGTACTTC. Amino acids: CASAPGQGTYEQYF.

The chain combines TRBV24-1 with TRBJ1-1; D not resolved. The CDR3 contains 13 residues. Deletions cut 5 bases from V and 1 base from J, with 7 bases between. The V gene's germline CDR1 is KGHDR and CDR2 SFDVKD. CDR3 region: CATSGVGNTEAFF. The CDR3 DNA reads TGTGCCACCAGTGGGGTGGGGAACACTGAAGCTTTCTTT.

The chain recombines TRBV19 with TRBJ1-5; no reliable D call. Germline loops: CDR1 LNHDA, CDR2 SQIVND (reference sequence). This CDR3 region has 14 residues. V dropped 2 bases and J dropped 5 bases, with 10 bases sitting between them. The chain's CDR3 is CASSIRAGDQPQHF. The CDR3 DNA reads as TGTGCCAGTAGTATACGGGCAGGAGATCAGCCCCAGCATTTT.

The chain combines TRBV4-1 with TRBJ1-1; tentative D call: TRBD1 (5 bases). Trimming left V 1 base short and J 13 bases short, with 16 bases between. CDR3 length: 13 amino acids. Germline V lookup: CDR1 MGHRA, CDR2 YSYEKL. The CDR3 loop is CASSQGGRKKLFF. The CDR3 DNA is TGCGCCAGCAGCCAAGGGGGACGTAAGAAGCTTTTCTTT.

This clone was seen just once. The DNA of the CDR3 is TGTGCCAGCAGCTTAACGGTTACTAGCGGGAGAACAGATACGCAGTATTTT. Its protein product is CASSLTVTSGRTDTQYF. This rearrangement joins TRBV7-3 to TRBJ2-3; 11 nucleotides align to TRBD2. The ends lost 0 bases at V and 3 bases at J; junction bases unmatched: 5. CDR3 length: 17 residues. The germline CDR1 and CDR2 sequences are SGHTA and FQGTGA.

The genes are TRBV5-1 and TRBJ2-7, with TRBD1 matching over 8 bases. The CDR3 is 15 amino acids. The germline CDR1 and CDR2 sequences are SGHRS and YFSETQ. The junction had 4 bases not matched to a gene; V was cut back by 0 bases and J by 2 bases. The CDR3 DNA reads as TGCGCCAGCAGCTTGGGGACAGGGAGAACCTACGAGCAGTACTTC. Translation gives CASSLGTGRTYEQYF.